This T cell receptor (beta chain) emerged from a study of shared clonotypes between healthy human individuals. CDR1 is SGHRS and CDR2 is YFSETQ in the germline V gene. With V trimmed by 4 bases and J by 6 bases, 14 bases remained unmatched. This CDR3 comprises 17 residues. The method was immunoSEQ multiplex PCR; TCRdb's version includes in-frame clones alone and lacks a portion of them. Of about 2.4 million clones in the sample, 80% to 95% were seen once. The chain recombines TRBV5-1 with TRBJ2-1, with TRBD1 identical over 9 bases. Input material: naive CD4+ T cells from PBMCs. Indicated subset: CD45RA+ positively selected. The receptor's source is a man aged 18 to 29 in good health. Some clones in this sample may be carry-over from other donors' samples. The CDR3 protein is CASSPGTGRAQANEQFF. The CDR3 coding sequence is TGCGCCAGCAGCCCGGGGACAGGGAGGGCCCAGGCCAATGAGCAGTTCTTC.